This entry features one T cell receptor beta chain sequence. This receptor's antigen is unknown. No quality values exist for individual bases; no much larger clone is one base distant. Relative to germline, V is 4 bases shorter and J is 4 bases shorter, with 9 bases between their ends. In the germline V gene, CDR1 corresponds to SGHRS and CDR2 to YFSETQ. Measured from the cysteine to the phenylalanine, the CDR3 is 13 residues long. Of the read, only the CDR3 DNA is kept; its 39 bases are in frame from base 1. Donors were healthy HIV-negative adults with no recently reported acute infections or vaccinations. Every donor was a Caucasian adult residing in Nashville, Tennessee, USA. CD4+ T cells were enriched by magnetic negative selection; naive cells were then positively selected on CD45RA, and the negative fraction formed the memory subset. Blood was collected by leukapheresis, and PBMCs were isolated by Ficoll-Histopaque density gradient centrifugation and then cryopreserved in liquid nitrogen vapor phase. Analytical flow cytometry was used to check the purity and quantity of each magnetically sorted T cell population. Genomic DNA was isolated from each sorted fraction and quantified by UV absorbance on a Nanodrop 2000c.

The data derive from a study of shared clonotypes between healthy human individuals (dated by TCRdb to 2020 to 2022). Regarding the complete study: The cohort included a few men and a couple of women between 18 and 49 years of age. Per donor, three plates each were used for CD4 naive and CD4 memory, two for CD8 naive, and one for CD8 memory. Blood TCR repertoires of about five healthy adults were deeply sequenced to estimate repertoire size and the extent of clonotype sharing between individuals. Different laboratories and diverse techniques were used to prepare libraries and sequence TCR repertoires, to increase sequencing depth and limit assay-specific biases. Each donor's leukapheresis produced roughly between roughly 0.85 and 10 billion PBMCs.

General study outcomes and caveats: Sampling was limited to blood, and TCR repertoires in tissue likely differ from TCR repertoires in blood. Rarefaction of sorted-subset datasets indicated incomplete sequencing despite the large sequencing depth. Pairwise subsampling led to the expectation that sequencing depth would affect the degree of clonotype sharing among donors. Sharing across a few donors was observed for around 4.8% of naive CD4, less than 4% of naive CD8, about 2.5% of memory CD4, and about 0.39% of memory CD8 clonotypes. Clonotypes shared by all four sorted-subset donors showed higher generation probabilities than non-shared clonotypes. Naive subsets generally had larger estimated clonotype richness than memory subsets did. The genetic and exposure-history diversity represented was limited by the small number of donors.

Using the deep immunoSEQ assay, TCR CDR3 regions were amplified from genomic DNA by multiplex PCR. Extracted genomic DNA from each cell subset was distributed evenly across all wells of several immunoSEQ 96-well plates, and each plate was treated as a replicate. For sorted subsets, approximately 210 ng of genomic DNA, equivalent to some 30,000 T cell genomes, went into each replicate PCR. Purified libraries were measured with a Qubit 3.0 fluorometer, size-checked on a Bioanalyzer 2100, and measured again with the KAPA Library Quantification kit. A separate single-read 150-cycle Illumina NextSeq 550 flow cell was used to sequence each immunoSEQ 96-well plate. On the authors' methods: Because only junctional sequences without quality scores were contained in the immunoSEQ output, filtering matching that applied to full-length reads could not be performed. To assign V/J genes and CDR3, sequences were annotated using PyIR, a Python wrapper for IgBLAST v1.9, with IMGT germline references. Reads were filtered out if the reads had weak V/J assignments (E-value above 1e-6), no CDR3, stop codons, out-of-frame junctions, or ambiguous translated residues. V3J clonotypes were defined as sequences sharing an identical inferred V gene, J gene, and CDR3 amino acid sequence. To compute the percentage overlap between repertoires, the number of shared unique clonotypes was divided by the size of the smaller repertoire. Repertoire richness was assessed with RTK rarefaction, the Chao1 estimator, and Recon v2.1 estimates of unobserved clonotypes. OLGA was used to compute generation probabilities for all TCRbeta clonotypes that the gDNA method yielded from a few donors. Entries here come from immuneACCESS through TCRdb and include only in-frame sequences with V and J called. Some clones fail to appear in such tables; in the studies checked, an unresolved V gene covers under half of the shortfall, and the cause of the remainder is unknown. V, J and clone size are taken as reported in that table, and D and trimming were inferred from the DNA itself. The sample table lists millions of clones, around 90% of them with a count of one. In total, the top ten clones hold 0.13% to 0.15% of the sample.

The sequence was obtained from a man in his late teens or twenties in good health. The chain is assembled from TRBV5-1 and TRBJ2-1, with the D gene not clear enough to name. The sequenced sample was naive CD4+ T cells sorted from blood. The cell subset or site label of this sample denotes: CD45RA+ positively selected. This receptor carries the CDR3 CASSPDQYNEQFF. The sequence in DNA is TGCGCCAGCAGCCCGGACCAGTACAATGAGCAGTTCTTC.